The sequence of this TCR beta chain was determined in a study of cytomegalovirus exposure and HLA in healthy donors. Study conclusions and caveats: TCR beta V- and J-gene trimming was later associated with a missense DCLRE1C variant. According to a later analysis, donors in an Asian-associated ancestry cluster reportedly had fewer N-insertions than the roughly 640-donor mean. HLA restriction was apparent for most CMV-associated TCR beta chains in a later analysis.

As to this clone: Its target is not known.

It was with 60 Vbeta and 13 Jbeta primers that the PCR ran. Data came from immunoSEQ multiplex PCR; TCRdb stores just in-frame clones and leaves some out. The data contain just over 200,000 clones, about two thirds of them singletons. The length of the CDR3 is 13 residues. In germline, CDR1 is WSHSY, CDR2 SAAADI. The J segment lost 7 bases and the V segment lost 11 bases, leaving 10 bases of the junction unmatched. The TCR comes from a middle-aged man in good health and CMV-seropositive. The sequenced sample was PBMCs. The V and J genes are TRBV10-2 and TRBJ2-7, with TRBD1 matching 11 bases. The CDR3 sequence is CAPRGTGGVEQYF. As DNA, the CDR3 is TGCGCCCCCCGGGGGACAGGGGGTGTAGAGCAGTACTTC.